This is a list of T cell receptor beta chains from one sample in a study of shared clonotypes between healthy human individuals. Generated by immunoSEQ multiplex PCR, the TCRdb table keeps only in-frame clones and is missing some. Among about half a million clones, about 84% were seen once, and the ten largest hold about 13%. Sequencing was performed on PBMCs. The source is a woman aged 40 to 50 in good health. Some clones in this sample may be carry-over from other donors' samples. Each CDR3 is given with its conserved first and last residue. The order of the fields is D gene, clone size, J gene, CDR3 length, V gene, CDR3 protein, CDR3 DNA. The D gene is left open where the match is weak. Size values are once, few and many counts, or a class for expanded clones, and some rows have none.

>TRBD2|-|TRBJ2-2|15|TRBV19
CASSIRGTSIGELFF
TGTGCCAGTAGTATACGAGGGACTAGTATCGGGGAGCTGTTTTTT
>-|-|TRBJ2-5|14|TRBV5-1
CASSTGLLQETQYF
TGCGCCAGCAGCACCGGACTGTTACAAGAGACCCAGTACTTC
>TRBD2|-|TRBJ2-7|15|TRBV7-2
CASSTPSGRAGEQYF
TGTGCCAGCAGCACCCCTAGCGGGAGGGCCGGAGAGCAGTACTTC
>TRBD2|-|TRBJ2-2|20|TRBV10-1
CASSETPFVASGRNTGELFF
TGCGCCAGCAGTGAGACCCCCTTCGTGGCTAGCGGGAGGAACACCGGGGAGCTGTTTTTT
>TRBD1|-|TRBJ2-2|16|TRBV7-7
CASSLVGQGTTGELFF
TGTGCTAGCAGCTTAGTAGGACAGGGTACGACCGGGGAGCTGTTTTTT
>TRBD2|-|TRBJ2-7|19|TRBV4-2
CASSQDLIVAGGPSNEQYF
TGTGCCAGCAGCCAAGATCTAATTGTGGCGGGAGGGCCGAGTAACGAGCAGTACTTC
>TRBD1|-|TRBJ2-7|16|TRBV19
CASSIAPGQGFYEQYF
TGTGCCAGTAGTATAGCCCCGGGACAGGGATTCTACGAGCAGTACTTC
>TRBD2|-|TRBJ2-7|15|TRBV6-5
CASSYAPSGSYEQYF
TGTGCCAGCAGTTACGCGCCTAGCGGGAGCTACGAGCAGTACTTC
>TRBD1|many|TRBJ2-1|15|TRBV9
CASSVGTGSGNEQFF
TGTGCCAGCAGCGTCGGGACAGGGTCTGGGAATGAGCAGTTCTTC
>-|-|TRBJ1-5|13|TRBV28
CASMGNSNQPQHF
TGTGCCAGCATGGGGAATAGCAATCAGCCCCAGCATTTT
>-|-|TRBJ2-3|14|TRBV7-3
CASSPGLSTDTQYF
TGTGCCAGCAGCCCCGGACTCAGCACAGATACGCAGTATTTT